Reported below is one T cell receptor beta chain. Antigen: not known. A much larger clone lies a single base off, so this may be a read error. This specimen belongs to a study of T cell repertoires in cytomegalovirus infection. The wider study: CMV infection and matching HLA type were both indicated by public TCR beta signatures. Study-level findings and limits: The response measured ex vivo was dominated by TCR beta clonotypes (HLA-C-restricted and CMV-specific). Based on cumulative public TCR beta family frequency, carriers of CMV plus the relevant HLA were identified.

The V gene's germline CDR1 is SGHTA and CDR2 FQGNSA. The CDR3 spans 12 residues. MiXCR, run by TCRdb on the reads, gives a single entry per CDR3 protein. The repertoire holds 150,000 to 200,000 distinct CDR3 sequences, around 20% seen once, with approximately 3% in the top ten. This TCR derives from a human donor in good health (CMV status not recorded). Some clones in this sample may be carry-over from other donors' samples. The material sequenced was PBMCs. V is TRBV7-2 and J is TRBJ1-1; no clear D gene. CDR3 DNA: TGTGCCAGCAGCTTAGATCTCAGTAGGGCTTCCTTT. It yields the protein CASSLDLSRASF.